This T cell receptor beta chain was obtained from a study of OX40 agonist ivuxolimab in advanced cancers. General study results and limits: At 0.1 to 3.0 mg/kg and by week 6, clonal expansion occurred in CD4+ and CD8+ blood T cells.

The CDR3 length is 13 residues. Germline V gene lookup returns CDR1 GTSNPN and CDR2 SVGIG (reference sequence). Trimming left V 0 bases short and J 8 bases short, with 10 bases between. Assay: immunoSEQ multiplex PCR; the TCRdb copy retains only in-frame clones and omits some. Of some 45,000 clones in the sample, roughly 82% were seen once. A remark on this clone: Antigen unknown.

This chain connects TRBV30 to TRBJ1-4; D is perhaps TRBD1 (5 bases). Sequenced here: CD4+ or CD8+ T cells sorted from blood, sampled in a trial of the OX40 agonist ivuxolimab. The clonotype was recovered from an adult with an advanced solid tumor such as melanoma, head and neck, liver or kidney cancer. DNA for the CDR3: TGTGCCTGGAGTGTTAGGGACGGCGAAAAACTGTTTTTT. Its protein is CAWSVRDGEKLFF.